Listed here are 13 T cell receptor beta chains from one sample, sequenced in a study of T cells expressing NK-cell markers. TCRdb re-called the 5' RACE reads and shows each CDR3 protein once, DNA omitted. The sample has some 410,000 distinct CDR3 sequences. The specimen sequenced was blood T cells: a sorted CD56 or NKG2C T cell subset, CD4+ or CD8+ T cells, or bulk PBMC T cells (not recorded which). The receptor source for this set is a woman aged 18 to 75 in good health.

The chain is built from TRBV20-1 and TRBJ1-1; TCRdb's assignment of TRBD1 cannot be checked, as there is no DNA. Germline V gene sequence: CDR1 DFQATT, CDR2 SNEGSKA (reference sequence). The CDR3 sequence is 13 residues long. The CDR3 here is CSASRPLNTEAFF.

This chain links TRBV4-3 with TRBJ1-1. Germline CDR1 and CDR2: LGHNA and YSLEER. The length of the CDR3 is 13 residues. The CDR3 is CASSQDIESEAFF.

The V gene is TRBV7-2, the J gene TRBJ2-1; TCRdb's assignment of TRBD2 cannot be checked, as there is no DNA. Looked up from germline, CDR1 is SGHTA and CDR2 is FQGNSA. The CDR3 contains 15 residues. CDR3: CASSTLAGEYNEQFF.

The chain links TRBV7-2 to TRBJ2-2; TCRdb's D gene call, TRBD2, goes unchecked for lack of DNA. The CDR3 length is 14 residues. Germline loops: CDR1 SGHTA, CDR2 FQGNSA. Here the CDR3 reads CASSLATSTGELFF.

V and J are TRBV7-3 and TRBJ2-2; TCRdb lists TRBD2, though no DNA is available to test this call. This CDR3 contains 14 residues. Per the germline V gene, CDR1 is SGHTA and CDR2 is FQGTGA. The CDR3 spells CASSLTSAVGELFF. Using reference TRBV7-3 and TRBJ2-2 for the parts outside the CDR3, the full variable domain is GAGVSQTPSNKVTEKGKYVELRCDPISGHTALYWYRQSLGQGPEFLIYFQGTGAADDSGLPNDRFFAVRPEGSVSTLKIQRTERGDSAVYLCASSLTSAVGELFFGEGSRLTVL.

The rearrangement uses TRBV7-2 and TRBJ2-7; TCRdb returns TRBD2, unconfirmable since there is no DNA. The CDR3 sequence is 12 residues long. In germline, CDR1 is SGHTA, CDR2 FQGNSA. CDR3 sequence reads: CASTLNLGEQYF.

V is TRBV15 and J is TRBJ2-1. CDR3 length equals 12 residues. From germline, CDR1 is LNHNV and CDR2 YYDKDF (reference sequence). CDR3: CATIGEDNEQFF. The full variable domain, rest sourced from reference TRBV15 and TRBJ2-1, is DAMVIQNPRYQVTQFGKPVTLSCSQTLNHNVMYWYQQKSSQAPKLLFHYYDKDFNNEADTPDNFQSRRPNTSFCFLDIRSPGLGDTAMYLCATIGEDNEQFFGPGTRLTVL.

The genes are TRBV20-1 and TRBJ1-3; TCRdb's D call of TRBD1 is untestable without DNA. The CDR3 is 16 amino acids. Germline values: CDR1 DFQATT, CDR2 SNEGSKA (reference sequence). CDR3: CSAPPSGTGSGNTIYF.

The rearrangement joins TRBV4-1 to TRBJ1-4; with no DNA, the TCRdb D assignment of TRBD1 cannot be verified. The CDR3 loop spans 17 amino acids. Germline V gene data show CDR1 as MGHRA and CDR2 as YSYEKL. The chain's CDR3 is CASSQVDMGRIGEKLFF.

Here the CDR3 reads CSVEGEGRLGLSF. J is TRBJ1-4 and V is TRBV20-1; TCRdb calls TRBD1, which cannot be checked without DNA. The CDR3 sequence is 13 residues long. Germline V gives CDR1 DFQATT, CDR2 SNEGSKA (reference sequence).

The rearrangement uses TRBV20-1 and TRBJ2-3. This CDR3 spans 14 amino acids. Germline assignment: CDR1 DFQATT and CDR2 SNEGSKA (reference sequence). This chain's CDR3 is CSARDRPATDTQYF.

V usage is TRBV15 and J usage is TRBJ2-7; absent DNA, TCRdb's TRBD1 call cannot be checked. The CDR3 sequence is 13 residues long. Germline V gene data show CDR1 as LNHNV and CDR2 as YYDKDF (reference sequence). This CDR3 is CATSKGDSYEQYF.

The rearrangement links TRBV12-3 or TRBV12-4 to TRBJ1-6. The CDR3 sequence is 12 residues long. The chain's CDR3 is CASSRTESPLHF.